The 6 T cell receptor beta chains presented below share a single source sample, sequenced in a study of CD8+ T cells in alopecia areata. Combined cutaneous lymph node cells underwent sorting by CD4, CD8alpha, NKG2D, NKG2ACE and additional markers. RNA was isolated and reverse transcribed to cDNA, the sequencing template. Measured with immunoSEQ multiplex PCR; TCRdb has only the in-frame clones, and not every one. The sample is made up of 200,000 to 300,000 clones, none counted only once. Specimen: CD4+ T cells sorted from a lymph node. These receptors came from a C3H/HeJ mouse with alopecia areata. For the strain, the MHC haplotype given is H2-k.

In regard to this clone: It may be a read error: a sequence one base away is much more abundant. Mouse names are used for the genes. Read data end 4 residues before the CDR3 end; the end is taken from the germline J gene. This rearrangement joins TRBV13-1 to TRBJ2-1, with TRBD1 matching 7 bases. The CDR3 spans 15 residues. Per the germline V gene, CDR1 is NSHNY and CDR2 is SYGAGN. V lost 5 bases, J lost 0 bases, and 5 bases stayed unmatched. The part of the CDR3 DNA that was read is TGTGCCAGCAGCCCCGGGACAGTTAACTATGCT. Its translation: CASSPGTVNYA. The full-length CDR3 reads as CASSPGTVNYAEQFF.

In its sample, this clone was seen a few times. Gene and germline names: mouse. Read coverage stops 4 residues before the CDR3 terminus; the germline J gene supplies the remainder. The chain employs TRBV13-1 and TRBJ2-3; 11 bases are shared with TRBD2. There are 16 residues in the CDR3. V lost 3 bases to trimming and J lost 0 bases; unmatched junction nucleotides: 3. Germline lookup yields CDR1 NSHNY and CDR2 SYGAGN. The CDR3 bases that were read are TGTGCCAGCAGTGTGACTGGGGGGGGGAGTGCAGAA. Translated, it gives CASSVTGGGSAE. The entire CDR3 sequence reads CASSVTGGGSAETLYF.

About this clone itself: The gene names here belong to mouse. The read finishes 4 residues shy of the CDR3 end, and the germline J gene is used to complete it. J is TRBJ2-5 and V is TRBV5; 8 nucleotides align to TRBD2. The V segment lost 1 base and the J segment 2 bases; nucleotides outside the gene matches: 5. CDR3 length: 16 amino acids. Germline CDR1 reads LGHNA; CDR2 reads YNLKQL (reference sequence). The CDR3: CASSQANWGPQDTQYF. The DNA read from the CDR3 is TGTGCCAGCAGCCAAGCCAACTGGGGGCCCCAAGAC.

Details on this clone: All gene names here are mouse names. The CDR3 goes on 4 residues after the read ends, and that part is filled in from the germline J gene. The chain carries TRBV19 and TRBJ2-4; TRBD1 aligns across 10 bases. This CDR3 spans 15 amino acids. Germline V gene data show CDR1 as FNHDT and CDR2 as SITEND (reference sequence). CDR3 DNA (partial): TGTGCCAGCAGTATACCGGGACAGGGGTCGAAC. The encoded protein is CASSIPGQGSN. The entire CDR3 protein is CASSIPGQGSNTLYF.

This clone was seen ten or more times. Genes and germline come from the mouse. The CDR3 end falls 4 residues outside the read, so it is completed with the germline J gene. The V and J genes are TRBV1 and TRBJ2-1, with 9 bases that match TRBD2. CDR3 length: 14 amino acids. Germline CDR1 NSQYPW, CDR2 LRSPGD (reference sequence). V was clipped by 4 bases and J by 3 bases; unmatched bases: 1. CDR3: CTCSGLGVYAEQFF. Incomplete CDR3 DNA: TGCACCTGCAGTGGACTGGGGGTCTATGCT.

Worth noting for this clone: Germline and genes: mouse. Other DNA variants within this sample encode the same CDR3. The CDR3: CTCRTGGYAEQFF. The sequenced part of the CDR3 DNA is TGCACCTGCAGGACAGGGGGCTATGCT. The V gene is TRBV1, the J gene TRBJ2-1; 9 bases are shared with TRBD1. The read falls 4 residues short of the CDR3 end, and the missing part is taken from the germline J gene. Trimming removed 6 bases from V and 3 bases from J; junction bases left unmatched: 0. The CDR3 spans 13 residues. Germline V gene sequence: CDR1 NSQYPW, CDR2 LRSPGD (reference sequence).